This TCR beta chain came from a study of blood T cells in healthy people across ages (dated by TCRdb to between 2015 and 2016). Some background on the complete study: In model experiments, template switching captured roughly one uniquely barcoded TCR beta cDNA molecule for every two T cells. Two additional independent replicas of 1 million unique cDNA reads from the same blood draw were analyzed for two donors (one aged 18 to 30 and one aged 80 or older). The donors were divided into four age groups: young (average around 16 years), middle-aged (about 41), aged (around 59) and long-lived (about 80). Using deep sequencing normalized with unique cDNA molecular identifiers, the study measured how TCR beta repertoire diversity changes with age. To avoid experimental bias, donors of different ages were randomly spread across the sequencing lanes.

The research as a whole found: The percentage of naive T cells measured by flow cytometry correlated strongly with observed TCR beta diversity. Donor CMV infection status was unknown, potentially confounding age-related changes in expanded clonotypes. Compared with the aged group, the long-lived group had more naive CD4+ T cells, fewer expanded clones and increased TCR diversity, a pattern suggesting age selection. Observed TCR beta diversity per million T cells fell roughly linearly with age, and a significant reduction was already apparent by age around 40. Estimates of total diversity based on one million sequenced T cells were considered lower bounds and underestimates. Conclusive comparison of naive and antigen-experienced compartments was prevented by the profiling of bulk unsorted PBMCs.

Inclusive of the bounding cysteine and phenylalanine, the CDR3 is 12 residues long. Only CDR3 DNA remains: 36 bases, in frame from the first base. The library was prepared using 5' RACE. The run used an Illumina HiSeq 2500. A second PCR of about 6 to 11 cycles was performed with a sample-barcoded 5' primer and a J-beta primer mix. A unique molecular identifier was introduced onto each TCR beta cDNA molecule by a template-switch 5' adaptor carrying 12 random nucleotides. At least 2.5 million CDR3-containing paired-end reads were obtained from each sample. First-strand cDNA synthesis was performed from all RNA using the Mint cDNA synthesis kit, with priming by a TRBC-specific oligonucleotide. Following uracil-DNA glycosylase treatment, all cDNA underwent a first 18-cycle PCR with the universal primers M1SS and BC2_uni_R. The study's own analysis went as follows. For normalization, 1 million high-quality reads, each with a distinct molecular identifier, were randomly selected from each sample. Instead of being binned into consensus sequences, reads that shared molecular identifiers were thrown out. MiTCR, with a Q25 quality threshold and the strictest error-elimination algorithm, was used for CDR3 identification, clonotype clustering and error correction. A nonparametric unseen species model with Euler transformation was used to estimate a lower bound on total TCR beta diversity. TCRdb took the public reads, trimmed them with fastp at Q25, ran MiXCR for clone calling and kept in-frame beta chains. Every CDR3 protein is listed once, alongside the most common genes and DNA of its rows. The V and J calls were not made by the authors but by TCRdb's processing. Here the sample has around 1.7 million distinct CDR3 sequences; about 28% occur a single time. The ten largest account for 7.7% of the sample.

Donors were 30 to 45 systemically healthy Caucasian individuals from Russia aged roughly 6 to 90 years. Approximately 9.7 milliliters of peripheral blood were drawn from each donor into EDTA-treated Vacutainer tubes. Ficoll-Paque density-gradient centrifugation was used to isolate PBMCs, with at least 7 million per sample. Trizol reagent was used to extract total RNA from the PBMCs, yielding at least 5.5 micrograms per sample. The percentages of naive CD45RAhigh/CD27high T cells were determined by flow cytometry on a PBMC aliquot from every donor. This clonotype has just a few counts. Its cognate antigen has yet to be identified. No clone much larger than this one lies a single base away; base qualities are absent.

Sequencing input: blood. The clonotype originates from a woman aged 25 to 39 in good health. The rearranged segments are TRBV21-1 and TRBJ1-1; the D call TRBD1 from the table was never checked on the DNA. TRBV21-1 is a known pseudogene. Here is the DNA: TGTGCCAGCAGCCGGGACACCGGTCAAGCTTTCTTT. Its translation is CASSRDTGQAFF.